A single T cell receptor beta chain is shown here with its context. The target antigen is unknown. In germline, CDR1 is SEHNR, CDR2 FQNEAQ (reference sequence). This CDR3 is 14 amino acids long. V lost 3 bases, J lost 0 bases, and 8 bases lay in between. The PCR had 60 Vbeta and 13 Jbeta primers. TCRdb keeps only in-frame clones here, not all; method: immunoSEQ multiplex PCR. The sample carries about 300,000 clones, just over 85% recorded once. This record comes from a study of cytomegalovirus exposure and HLA in healthy donors. Study-level results: The study dropped some indistinguishable V segments, TRBV6-2 and TRBV6-3 among them.

The sequencing sample was made of PBMCs. The V gene is TRBV7-9, the J gene TRBJ1-1; possible D gene TRBD1, 5 bases. The TCR sequence derives from a man aged 40-50 years in good health and CMV-seropositive. This CDR3 reads CASSFAGMNTEAFF. The CDR3 bases are TGTGCCAGCAGCTTCGCAGGGATGAACACTGAAGCTTTCTTT.